This T cell receptor (beta chain) came from a study of identical twins. Study-wide results and caveats: While abundant cord blood beta clonotypes carried fewer insertions, memory repertoires showed no such pattern. Twins' excess sharing was less marked for out-of-frame beta sequences. When twins shared out-of-frame alpha sequences, those sequences had excess low generation probability.

The length of the CDR3 is 12 residues. Germline assignment: CDR1 MNHNY and CDR2 SVGAGI (reference sequence). Worth noting for this clonotype: Its matching antigen is unknown. The junction differs from germline at one of its ends, possibly a read error.

TCRdb ran MiXCR on the 5' RACE reads and lists one entry per CDR3 protein. This sample carries 200,000 to 250,000 distinct CDR3 sequences, around 8.1% of them seen once, and the ten largest clones take approximately 2%. These same records also appear under a second study, on yellow fever vaccine responses in identical twins.

The TCR originated in a woman under 30 in good health. Sequenced: memory (CD45RO+) T cells sorted from blood. The genes are TRBV6-6 and TRBJ2-5; no reliable D call. The CDR3 reads CTSSPTRETQYF. In DNA, the CDR3 is TGTACCAGCAGCCCGACTCGGGAGACCCAGTACTTC.